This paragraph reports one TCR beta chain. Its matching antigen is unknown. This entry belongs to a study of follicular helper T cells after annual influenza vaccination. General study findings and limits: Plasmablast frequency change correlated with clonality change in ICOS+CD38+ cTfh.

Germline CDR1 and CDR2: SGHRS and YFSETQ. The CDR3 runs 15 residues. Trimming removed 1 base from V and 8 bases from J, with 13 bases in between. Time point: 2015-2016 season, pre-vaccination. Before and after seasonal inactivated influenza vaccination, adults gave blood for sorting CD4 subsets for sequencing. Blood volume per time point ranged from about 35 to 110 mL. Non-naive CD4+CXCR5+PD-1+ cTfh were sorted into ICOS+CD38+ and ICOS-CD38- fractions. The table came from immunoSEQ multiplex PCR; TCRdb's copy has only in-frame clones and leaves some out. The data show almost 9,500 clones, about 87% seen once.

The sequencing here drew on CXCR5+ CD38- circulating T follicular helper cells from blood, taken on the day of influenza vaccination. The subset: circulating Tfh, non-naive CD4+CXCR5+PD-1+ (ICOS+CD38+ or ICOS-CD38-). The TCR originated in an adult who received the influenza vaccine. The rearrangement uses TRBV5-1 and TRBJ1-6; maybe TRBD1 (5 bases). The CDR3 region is CASSLLGETDSPLHF. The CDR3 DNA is TGCGCCAGCAGCTTGCTGGGGGAGACTGATTCACCCCTCCACTTT.